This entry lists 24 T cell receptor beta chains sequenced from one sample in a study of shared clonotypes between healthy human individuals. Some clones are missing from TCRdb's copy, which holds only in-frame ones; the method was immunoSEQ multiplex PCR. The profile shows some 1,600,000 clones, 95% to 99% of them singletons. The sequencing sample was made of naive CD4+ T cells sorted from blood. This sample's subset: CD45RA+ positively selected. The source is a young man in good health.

The CDR3 loop reads CASSGRLAGANTGELFF. As DNA, the CDR3 is TGCGCCAGCAGCGGAAGACTAGCGGGCGCGAACACCGGGGAGCTGTTTTTT. V gene TRBV5-1 combines with J gene TRBJ2-2, with 10 bases identical to TRBD2. The CDR3 totals 17 residues. The V and J ends lost 4 bases and 0 bases, in that order; junction bases with no gene match: 6. Germline V gene data show CDR1 as SGHRS and CDR2 as YFSETQ.

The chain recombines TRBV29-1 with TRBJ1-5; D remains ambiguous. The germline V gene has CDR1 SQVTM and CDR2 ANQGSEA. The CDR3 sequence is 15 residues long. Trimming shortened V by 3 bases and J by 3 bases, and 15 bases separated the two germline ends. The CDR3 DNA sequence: TGCAGCGTTGACCTGGCAGGATCACTCAATCAGCCCCAGCATTTT. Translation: CSVDLAGSLNQPQHF.

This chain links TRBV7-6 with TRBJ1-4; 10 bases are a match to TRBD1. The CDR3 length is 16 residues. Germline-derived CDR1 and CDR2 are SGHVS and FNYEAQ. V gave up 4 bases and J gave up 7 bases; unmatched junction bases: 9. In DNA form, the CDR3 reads TGTGCCAGCAGCTACCCCCTAGGGACAGGGGTTGAAAAACTGTTTTTT. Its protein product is CASSYPLGTGVEKLFF.

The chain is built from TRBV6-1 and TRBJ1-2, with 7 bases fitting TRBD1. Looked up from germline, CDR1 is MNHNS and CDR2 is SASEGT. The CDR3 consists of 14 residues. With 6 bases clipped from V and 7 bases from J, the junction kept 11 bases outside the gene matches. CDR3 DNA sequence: TGTGCCAGCAGCGTTGACTTGACAGGGTTTGGCTACACCTTC. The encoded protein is CASSVDLTGFGYTF.

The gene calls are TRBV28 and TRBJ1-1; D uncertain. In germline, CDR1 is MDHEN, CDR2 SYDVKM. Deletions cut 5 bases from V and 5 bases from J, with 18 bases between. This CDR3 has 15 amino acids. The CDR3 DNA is TGTGCCAGCAGTCTCGGGTCCCAAGGCAGTACTGAAGCTTTCTTT. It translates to CASSLGSQGSTEAFF. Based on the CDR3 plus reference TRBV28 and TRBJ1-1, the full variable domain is DVKVTQSSRYLVKRTGEKVFLECVQDMDHENMFWYRQDPGLGLRLIYFSYDVKMKEKGDIPEGYSVSREKKERFSLILESASTNQTSMYLCASSLGSQGSTEAFFGQGTRLTVV.

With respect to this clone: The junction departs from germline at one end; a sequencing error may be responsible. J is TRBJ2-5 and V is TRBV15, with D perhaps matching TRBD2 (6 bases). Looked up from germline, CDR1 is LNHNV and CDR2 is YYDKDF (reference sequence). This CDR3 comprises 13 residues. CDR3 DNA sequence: TGTGCCACCAGCATGAGGAGGGGAGAGACTCAGTACTTC. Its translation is CATSMRRGETQYF.

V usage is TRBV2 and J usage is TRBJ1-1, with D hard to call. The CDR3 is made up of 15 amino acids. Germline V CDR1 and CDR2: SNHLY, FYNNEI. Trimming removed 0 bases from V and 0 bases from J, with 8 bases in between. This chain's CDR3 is CASSEALQMNTEAFF. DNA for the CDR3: TGTGCCAGCAGTGAAGCGCTTCAGATGAACACTGAAGCTTTCTTT.

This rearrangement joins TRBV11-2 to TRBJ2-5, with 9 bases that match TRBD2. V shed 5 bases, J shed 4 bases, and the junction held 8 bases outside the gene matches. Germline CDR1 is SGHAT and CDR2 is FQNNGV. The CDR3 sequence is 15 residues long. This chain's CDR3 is CASSLGTSRRETQYF. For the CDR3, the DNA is TGTGCCAGCAGCCTCGGGACTAGCCGTAGAGAGACCCAGTACTTC.

This chain's CDR3 is CASSLPSLHEQYF. CDR3 sequence (DNA): TGTGCCAGCAGTTTACCGAGTTTGCACGAGCAGTACTTC. This chain connects TRBV28 to TRBJ2-7, with no clear D. Germline lookup yields CDR1 MDHEN and CDR2 SYDVKM. This CDR3 has 13 amino acids. Deletions cut 2 bases from V and 5 bases from J, with 10 bases between. Based on the CDR3 plus reference TRBV28 and TRBJ2-7, the full variable domain is DVKVTQSSRYLVKRTGEKVFLECVQDMDHENMFWYRQDPGLGLRLIYFSYDVKMKEKGDIPEGYSVSREKKERFSLILESASTNQTSMYLCASSLPSLHEQYFGPGTRLTVT.

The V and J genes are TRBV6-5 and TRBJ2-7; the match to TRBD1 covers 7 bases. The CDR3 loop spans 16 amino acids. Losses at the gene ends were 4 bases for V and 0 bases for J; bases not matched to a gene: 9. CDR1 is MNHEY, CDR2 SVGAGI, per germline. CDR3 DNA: TGTGCCAGCAGTTCTGGACAGGTCGACCTCTCCTACGAGCAGTACTTC. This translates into CASSSGQVDLSYEQYF.

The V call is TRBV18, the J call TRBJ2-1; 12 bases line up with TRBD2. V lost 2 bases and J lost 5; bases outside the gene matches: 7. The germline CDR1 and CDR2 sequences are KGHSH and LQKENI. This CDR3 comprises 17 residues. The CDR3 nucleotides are TGTGCCAGCTCACCAAGGACTAGCGGGATATCCCACAATGAGCAGTTCTTC. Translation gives CASSPRTSGISHNEQFF.

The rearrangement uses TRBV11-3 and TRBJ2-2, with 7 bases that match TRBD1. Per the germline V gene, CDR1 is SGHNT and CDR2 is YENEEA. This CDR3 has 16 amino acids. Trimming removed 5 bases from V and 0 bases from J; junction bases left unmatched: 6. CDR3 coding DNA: TGTGCCAGCAGCCCCGGGACAGTTGCGAACACCGGGGAGCTGTTTTTT. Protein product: CASSPGTVANTGELFF. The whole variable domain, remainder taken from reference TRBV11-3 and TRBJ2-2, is EAGVVQSPRYKIIEKKQPVAFWCNPISGHNTLYWYLQNLGQGPELLIRYENEEAVDDSQLPKDRFSAERLKGVDSTLKIQPAELGDSAVYLCASSPGTVANTGELFFGEGSRLTVL.

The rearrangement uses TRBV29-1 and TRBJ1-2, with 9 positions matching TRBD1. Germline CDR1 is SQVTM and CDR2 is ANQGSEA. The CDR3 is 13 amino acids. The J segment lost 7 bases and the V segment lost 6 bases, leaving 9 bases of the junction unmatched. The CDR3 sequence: CSVTDRGWSGYTF. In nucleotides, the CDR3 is TGCAGCGTCACGGACAGGGGTTGGTCTGGCTACACCTTC. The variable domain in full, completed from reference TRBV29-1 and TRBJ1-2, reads SAVISQKPSRDICQRGTSLTIQCQVDSQVTMMFWYRQQPGQSLTLIATANQGSEATYESGFVIDKFPISRPNLTFSTLTVSNMSPEDSSIYLCSVTDRGWSGYTFGSGTRLTVV.

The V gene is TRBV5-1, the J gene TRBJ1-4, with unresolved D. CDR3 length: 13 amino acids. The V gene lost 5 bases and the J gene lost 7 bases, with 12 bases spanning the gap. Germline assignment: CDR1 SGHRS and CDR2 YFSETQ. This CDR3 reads CASSNAPFEKLFF. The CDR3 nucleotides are TGCGCCAGCAGTAACGCTCCCTTTGAAAAACTGTTTTTT.

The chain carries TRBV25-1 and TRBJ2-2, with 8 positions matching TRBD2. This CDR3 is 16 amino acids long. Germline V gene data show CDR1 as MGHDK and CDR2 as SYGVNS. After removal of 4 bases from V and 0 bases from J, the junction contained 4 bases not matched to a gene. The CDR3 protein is CASSAGTRANTGELFF. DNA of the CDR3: TGTGCCAGCAGTGCGGGGACTAGAGCGAACACCGGGGAGCTGTTTTTT. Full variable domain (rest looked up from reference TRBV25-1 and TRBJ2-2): EADIYQTPRYLVIGTGKKITLECSQTMGHDKMYWYQQDPGMELHLIHYSYGVNSTEKGDLSSESTVSRIRTEHFPLTLESARPSHTSQYLCASSAGTRANTGELFFGEGSRLTVL.

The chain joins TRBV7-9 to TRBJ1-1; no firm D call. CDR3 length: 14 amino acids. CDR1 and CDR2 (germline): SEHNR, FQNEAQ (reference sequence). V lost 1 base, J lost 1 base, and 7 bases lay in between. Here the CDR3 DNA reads TGTGCCAGCAGCTTAGTCTTGGAGAACACTGAAGCTTTCTTT. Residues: CASSLVLENTEAFF.

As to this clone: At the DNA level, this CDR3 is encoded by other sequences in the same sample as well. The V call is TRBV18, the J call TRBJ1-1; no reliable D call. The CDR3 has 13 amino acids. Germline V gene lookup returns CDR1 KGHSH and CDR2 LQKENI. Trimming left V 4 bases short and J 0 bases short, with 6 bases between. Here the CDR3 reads CASSLDLNTEAFF. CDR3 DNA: TGTGCCAGCTCACTCGACTTGAACACTGAAGCTTTCTTT.

The CDR3 coding sequence is TGTGCCAGCTCACCCCCTGTTGTGGAGACCCAGTACTTC. Its protein is CASSPPVVETQYF. J is TRBJ2-5 and V is TRBV18; D remains unclear. CDR1 and CDR2 (germline): KGHSH, LQKENI. This CDR3 contains 13 residues. Trimming removed 3 bases from V and 5 bases from J, with 10 bases in between.

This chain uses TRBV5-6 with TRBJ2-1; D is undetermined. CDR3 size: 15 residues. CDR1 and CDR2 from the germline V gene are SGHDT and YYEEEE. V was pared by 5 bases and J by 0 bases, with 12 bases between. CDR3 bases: TGTGCCAGCAGTTTTCAGGCCCGCTCCTACAATGAGCAGTTCTTC. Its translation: CASSFQARSYNEQFF.

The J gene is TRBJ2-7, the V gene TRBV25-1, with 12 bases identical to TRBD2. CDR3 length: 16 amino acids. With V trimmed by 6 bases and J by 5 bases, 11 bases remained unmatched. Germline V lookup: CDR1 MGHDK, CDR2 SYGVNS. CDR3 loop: CASSALRLAGVDEQYF. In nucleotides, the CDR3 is TGTGCCAGCAGCGCCCTACGACTAGCGGGAGTAGACGAGCAGTACTTC.

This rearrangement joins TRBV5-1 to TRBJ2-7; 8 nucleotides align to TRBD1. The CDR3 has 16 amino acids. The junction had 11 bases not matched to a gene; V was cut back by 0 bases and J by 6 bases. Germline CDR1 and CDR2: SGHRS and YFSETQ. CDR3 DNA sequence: TGCGCCAGCAGCTTGGGATCGGGGACAGGAGTTACCGAGCAGTACTTC. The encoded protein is CASSLGSGTGVTEQYF.

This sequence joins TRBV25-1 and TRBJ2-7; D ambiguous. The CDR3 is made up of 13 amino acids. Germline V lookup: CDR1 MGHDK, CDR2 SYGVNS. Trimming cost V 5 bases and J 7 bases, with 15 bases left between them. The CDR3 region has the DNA TGTGCCAGCAGTTCCCAGACCTTTGAGGAGCAGTACTTC. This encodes CASSSQTFEEQYF.

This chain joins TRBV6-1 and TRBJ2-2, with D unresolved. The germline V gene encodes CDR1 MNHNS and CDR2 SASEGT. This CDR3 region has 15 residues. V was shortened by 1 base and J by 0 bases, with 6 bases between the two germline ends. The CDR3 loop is CASSEVGTNTGELFF. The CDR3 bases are TGTGCCAGCAGTGAAGTTGGAACGAACACCGGGGAGCTGTTTTTT.

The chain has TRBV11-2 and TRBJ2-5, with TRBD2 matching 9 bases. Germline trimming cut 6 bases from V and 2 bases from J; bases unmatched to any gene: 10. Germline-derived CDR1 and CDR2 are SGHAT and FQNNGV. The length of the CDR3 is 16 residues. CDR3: CASRLRTSDYQETQYF. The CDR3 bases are TGTGCCAGCAGACTCAGGACTAGCGACTATCAAGAGACCCAGTACTTC.